The 26 T cell receptor beta chains given below trace back to one sample, sequenced in a study of cytomegalovirus exposure and HLA in healthy donors. 60 Vbeta and 13 Jbeta primers were used in PCR. Clones were sequenced by immunoSEQ multiplex PCR, and TCRdb holds only the in-frame ones, with some missing. Here the sample spans about 150,000 clones, approximately 84% being singletons. The sequencing sample was made of PBMCs. The source of these receptors is a woman aged 18-35 years in good health and CMV-seronegative.

In regard to this clone: It is likely a read error, because the conserved phenylalanine at the end of the CDR3 is missing. Because the CDR3's place on the DNA is in doubt, the DNA is left out and the CDR3 is given as listed by TCRdb. The chain links TRBV20-1 to TRBJ2-7; the D call in the table, TRBD1, was not verified against the DNA. The CDR3 sequence runs 11 residues, both termini included. Germline CDR1 DFQATT, CDR2 SNEGSKA (reference sequence). This chain's CDR3 is CSAREQGTLRL.

The V call is TRBV18, the J call TRBJ1-1; a possible D gene is TRBD1 (5 bases). This CDR3 is built from 13 residues. The germline CDR1 and CDR2 sequences are KGHSH and LQKENI. V gave up 2 bases and J gave up 6 bases, with 10 bases separating them. DNA of the CDR3: TGTGCCAGCTCACCAAGCCCGGGGGCTGAAGCTTTCTTT. Protein sequence: CASSPSPGAEAFF.

The rearrangement uses TRBV6-5 and TRBJ2-7, with TRBD2 matching 7 bases. The CDR3 covers 14 residues. Germline V lookup: CDR1 MNHEY, CDR2 SVGAGI. J was trimmed by 6 bases and V by 5 bases; bases with no gene match: 10. The CDR3 coding sequence is TGTGCCAGCAGTCCCCGGGGGAGGGCGGGCGAGCAGTACTTC. Residues: CASSPRGRAGEQYF.

This clone was recorded once. The CDR3 spells CASSLQGNQPQHF. The CDR3 bases are TGTGCCAGCAGCCTACAGGGAAATCAGCCCCAGCATTTT. The chain is built from TRBV7-2 and TRBJ1-5; D might be TRBD1 (6 bases). V dropped 5 bases and J dropped 4 bases, with 9 bases sitting between them. Germline V CDR1 and CDR2: SGHTA, FQGNSA. The length of the CDR3 is 13 residues.

The chain links TRBV6-5 to TRBJ1-2; D is possibly TRBD1 (5 bases). The germline gives CDR1 MNHEY, CDR2 SVGAGI. CDR3 size: 13 residues. V was pared by 3 bases and J by 8 bases, with 13 bases between. CDR3 region: CASSYKREGGYTF. As DNA, the CDR3 is TGTGCCAGCAGTTATAAGAGGGAGGGGGGCTACACCTTC.

Comments on this clone: The junction and the germline gene differ at one end; a read error may be behind it. The chain carries TRBV7-9 and TRBJ1-2, with 7 bases that match TRBD1. Germline V gene lookup returns CDR1 SEHNR and CDR2 FQNEAQ (reference sequence). The CDR3 sequence is 14 residues long. For the CDR3, the DNA is TGTTCCAGCAGCTTCAACGGACCAGGGGGTGGCTACACCTTC. Translation: CSSSFNGPGGGYTF.

The J gene is TRBJ1-6, the V gene TRBV11-2, with D hard to call. V was clipped by 3 bases and J by 9 bases, with 12 bases between them. Germline CDR1 reads SGHAT; CDR2 reads FQNNGV. The CDR3 has 14 amino acids. The CDR3 DNA reads as TGTGCCAGCAGCTTTATGGGCGCCGGTTCACCCCTCCACTTT. It yields the protein CASSFMGAGSPLHF.

This chain links TRBV21-1 with TRBJ1-2; the table's D call, TRBD1, has no DNA check behind it. TRBV21-1 is tagged as a pseudogene. This CDR3 contains 15 residues. The CDR3 DNA follows: TGTGCCAGCAGCACGGACAGATTGGCGCACTATGGCTACACCTTC. Its protein is CASSTDRLAHYGYTF.

The V gene is TRBV28, the J gene TRBJ2-3; 8 nucleotides line up with TRBD2. Germline CDR1 and CDR2: MDHEN and SYDVKM. Unmatched junction bases numbered 2, after V lost 5 bases and J lost 1 base. The CDR3 covers 14 residues. The CDR3 sequence is CASSRRGGTDTQYF. CDR3 nucleotides: TGTGCCAGCAGTCGGCGGGGGGGCACAGATACGCAGTATTTT.

This rearrangement joins TRBV30 to TRBJ2-7; possible D gene TRBD1, 5 bases. CDR3 length equals 17 residues. V was clipped by 7 bases and J by 1 base, with 26 bases between them. The germline V gene has CDR1 GTSNPN and CDR2 SVGIG (reference sequence). The CDR3 loop is CALAKGAITMGSYEQYF. CDR3 DNA: TGTGCCTTGGCGAAAGGGGCGATAACAATGGGGTCCTACGAGCAGTACTTC.

The chain employs TRBV6-7 and TRBJ2-1; 8 nucleotides match TRBD2. TRBV6-7 is an ORF, and what it does is uncertain. V was clipped by 7 bases and J by 8 bases; unmatched bases: 13. The CDR3 spans 15 residues. The CDR3 here is CASTPPQRESDEQFF. The CDR3 DNA is TGTGCCAGCACCCCTCCCCAGCGGGAGAGCGATGAGCAGTTCTTC.

This chain links TRBV14 with TRBJ1-5; 8 bases match TRBD1. Germline CDR1 SGHDN, CDR2 FVKESK. V trimming: 2 bases; J trimming: 7 bases; junction bases outside the gene matches: 4. The CDR3 runs to 14 residues. The CDR3 spells CASSQQGARQPQHF. The DNA of the CDR3 is TGTGCCAGCAGCCAACAGGGGGCACGGCAGCCCCAGCATTTT.

V gene TRBV7-2 combines with J gene TRBJ2-3; 7 bases agree with TRBD2. The germline CDR1 and CDR2 sequences are SGHTA and FQGNSA. V lost 5 bases, J lost 2 bases, and 1 base stayed unmatched. The CDR3 runs 13 residues. CDR3 coding DNA: TGTGCCAGCAGCCGGGGGGTCACAGATACGCAGTATTTT. Translating gives CASSRGVTDTQYF.

The rearrangement uses TRBV7-9 and TRBJ2-7; D gene ambiguous. The CDR3 is made up of 14 amino acids. V was clipped by 5 bases and J by 2 bases, with 13 bases between them. In germline, CDR1 is SEHNR, CDR2 FQNEAQ (reference sequence). This chain's CDR3 is CASSNGFLPYEQYF. The DNA of the CDR3 is TGTGCCAGCAGCAATGGCTTTCTCCCCTACGAGCAGTACTTC.

The CDR3 bases are TGTGCCTGGAGCTCAACGGGACTTTTCGGCTACACCTTC. Translation gives CAWSSTGLFGYTF. The chain recombines TRBV30 with TRBJ1-2; possibly TRBD1 for D (5 bases). Trimming cost V 3 bases and J 8 bases, with 16 bases left between them. The CDR3 spans 13 residues. Germline lookup yields CDR1 GTSNPN and CDR2 SVGIG (reference sequence).

The sample holds one count of this clone. V is TRBV19 and J is TRBJ1-5; tentative D call: TRBD1 (5 bases). Germline values: CDR1 LNHDA, CDR2 SQIVND (reference sequence). V shed 5 bases and J shed 5 bases, with 10 bases lying between them. This CDR3 contains 13 residues. The DNA of the CDR3 is TGTGCCAGTAGTGGGGCCAGGGATCAGCCCCAGCATTTT. Translated: CASSGARDQPQHF.

V is TRBV6-1 and J is TRBJ2-7; tentative D call: TRBD1 (6 bases). CDR1 and CDR2 (germline): MNHNS, SASEGT. V was pared by 5 bases and J by 7 bases, with 15 bases between. The CDR3 is made up of 13 amino acids. The CDR3 nucleotides are TGTGCCAGCAGTCGACAGGCCCTGGGGGAGCAGTACTTC. This encodes CASSRQALGEQYF.

The chain employs TRBV7-2 and TRBJ1-1; D is unclear. Trimming took 5 bases from V and 4 from J, leaving 17 bases between them. Germline assignment: CDR1 SGHTA and CDR2 FQGNSA. This CDR3 region has 15 residues. Here the CDR3 reads CASSLSWAVSTEAFF. The DNA of the CDR3 is TGTGCCAGCAGCCTCTCGTGGGCAGTCAGCACTGAAGCTTTCTTT.

The gene calls are TRBV19 and TRBJ2-5; 8 positions match TRBD2. In germline, CDR1 is LNHDA, CDR2 SQIVND (reference sequence). This CDR3 has 14 residues. Trimming at V came to 7 bases and at J to 7 bases, leaving 11 bases not matched to a gene. The CDR3 region is CASTPGGGSGTQYF. The DNA for the CDR3 is TGTGCCAGTACTCCCGGGGGGGGGTCCGGGACCCAGTACTTC.

The chain employs TRBV15 and TRBJ2-7, with D tentatively TRBD2 (5 bases). V dropped 2 bases and J dropped 10 bases, with 9 bases sitting between them. This CDR3 comprises 11 residues. CDR1 LNHNV and CDR2 YYDKDF come from the germline V gene (reference sequence). CDR3 nucleotides: TGTGCCACCAGCAGAAGCGGCGTCCAGTACTTC. Translating it yields CATSRSGVQYF.

J is TRBJ2-2 and V is TRBV28, with D maybe TRBD2 (5 bases). Germline CDR1 is MDHEN and CDR2 is SYDVKM. This CDR3 is 15 amino acids long. V lost 3 bases and J 6 bases, leaving 14 bases between the germline ends. CDR3 sequence reads: CASSFLGDGAGELFF. The CDR3 DNA is TGTGCCAGCAGTTTTCTGGGAGACGGCGCCGGGGAGCTGTTTTTT.

As DNA, the CDR3 is TGTGCCAGCAGCGGGGGACTAGCGGGAGACTACGAGCAGTACTTC. It codes for CASSGGLAGDYEQYF. V usage is TRBV9 and J usage is TRBJ2-7; 14 bases fit TRBD2. The length of the CDR3 is 15 residues. The germline V gene encodes CDR1 SGDLS and CDR2 YYNGEE. V shed 3 bases and J 3 bases; nucleotides not matched to a gene: 2.

This rearrangement joins TRBV7-2 to TRBJ2-7; D is perhaps TRBD2 (6 bases). The germline V gene encodes CDR1 SGHTA and CDR2 FQGNSA. This CDR3 has 13 residues. V was shortened by 5 bases and J by 9 bases, with 17 bases between the two germline ends. This chain's CDR3 is CASSPRSAGWQYF. CDR3 nucleotides: TGTGCCAGCAGCCCTCGCTCCGCGGGGTGGCAGTACTTC.

The CDR3 protein is CASSPRARLAGGPNNEQFF. The CDR3 nucleotides read TGTGCCAGCTCACCCAGGGCTCGTCTAGCGGGAGGGCCAAATAATGAGCAGTTCTTC. The chain joins TRBV18 to TRBJ2-1; TRBD2 agrees at 12 bases. Germline V CDR1 and CDR2: KGHSH, LQKENI. V was pared by 3 bases and J by 7 bases, with 16 bases of the junction left unmatched. This CDR3 is 19 amino acids long.

V usage is TRBV2 and J usage is TRBJ2-7; perhaps TRBD2 as D (5 bases). Trimming shortened V by 6 bases and J by 1 base, and 13 bases separated the two germline ends. CDR3 length equals 14 residues. Looked up from germline, CDR1 is SNHLY and CDR2 is FYNNEI. CDR3 nucleotide sequence: TGTGCCAGCAGCCCGCGCAGCGGATCCTACGAGCAGTACTTC. Translation gives CASSPRSGSYEQYF.

The chain employs TRBV6-1 and TRBJ2-1; D might be TRBD2 (6 bases). CDR1 is MNHNS, CDR2 SASEGT, per germline. The ends were cut back, 0 bases at V and 0 bases at J, with 6 bases in the middle. The CDR3 sequence is 15 residues long. The CDR3 bases are TGTGCCAGCAGTGAAGCGGGGGGCTCCTACAATGAGCAGTTCTTC. Translated, it gives CASSEAGGSYNEQFF.